The following is a T cell receptor beta chain sequence with its context. What it binds is not known. This entry is derived from a study of OX40 agonist ivuxolimab in advanced cancers. Study conclusions and caveats: Nonresponders, in some cases, also had low normalized T-cell clonal expansion.

This CDR3 is built from 14 residues. V dropped 6 bases and J dropped 7 bases, with 16 bases sitting between them. Looked up from germline, CDR1 is KGHSH and CDR2 is LQKENI. Some clones are missing from TCRdb's copy, which holds only in-frame ones; the method was immunoSEQ multiplex PCR. Of 76,000 or so clones detected, roughly 86% appear once; the ten largest clones hold about 0.75%. The material was CD4+ or CD8+ T cells sorted from blood, obtained in a trial of the OX40 agonist ivuxolimab. The J gene is TRBJ2-4, the V gene TRBV18; D uncertain. This TCR was sampled from an adult with an advanced solid tumor such as melanoma, head and neck, liver or kidney cancer. The CDR3 spells CASSPIGRYNIQYF. CDR3 nucleotide sequence: TGTGCCAGCTCCCCAATCGGACGCTACAACATTCAGTACTTC.